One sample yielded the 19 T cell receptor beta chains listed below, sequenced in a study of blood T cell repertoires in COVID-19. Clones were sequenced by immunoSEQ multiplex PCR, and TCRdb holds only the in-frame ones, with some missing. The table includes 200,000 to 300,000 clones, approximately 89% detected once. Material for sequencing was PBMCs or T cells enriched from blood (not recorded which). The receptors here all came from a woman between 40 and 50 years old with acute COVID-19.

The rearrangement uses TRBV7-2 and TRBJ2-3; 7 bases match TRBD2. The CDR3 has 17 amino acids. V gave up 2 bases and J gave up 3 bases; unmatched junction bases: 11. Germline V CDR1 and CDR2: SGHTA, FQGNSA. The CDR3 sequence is CASSLFVRSSGTDTQYF. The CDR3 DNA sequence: TGTGCCAGCAGCTTATTCGTCCGATCTAGCGGAACAGATACGCAGTATTTT.

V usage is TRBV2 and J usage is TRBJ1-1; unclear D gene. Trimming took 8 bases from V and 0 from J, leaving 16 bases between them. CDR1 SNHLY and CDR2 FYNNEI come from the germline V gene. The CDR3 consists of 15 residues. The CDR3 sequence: CASRNRGSMNTEAFF. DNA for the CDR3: TGTGCCAGCCGGAACCGAGGCAGTATGAACACTGAAGCTTTCTTT.

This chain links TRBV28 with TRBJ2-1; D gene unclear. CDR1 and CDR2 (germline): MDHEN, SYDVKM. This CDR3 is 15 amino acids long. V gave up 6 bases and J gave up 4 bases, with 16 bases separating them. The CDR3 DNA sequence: TGTGCCAGCAGCTCCGTCTTATACCGGTACAATGAGCAGTTCTTC. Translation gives CASSSVLYRYNEQFF.

The CDR3 DNA reads as TGTGCCAGCAGCTTCGGGGGTGTTAATGAAAAACTGTTTTTT. Its protein is CASSFGGVNEKLFF. J is TRBJ1-4 and V is TRBV5-4; a possible D gene is TRBD1 (5 bases). Trimming shortened V by 2 bases and J by 4 bases, and 9 bases separated the two germline ends. The CDR3 is made up of 14 amino acids. Germline V gene data show CDR1 as SGHNT and CDR2 as YYREEE (reference sequence).

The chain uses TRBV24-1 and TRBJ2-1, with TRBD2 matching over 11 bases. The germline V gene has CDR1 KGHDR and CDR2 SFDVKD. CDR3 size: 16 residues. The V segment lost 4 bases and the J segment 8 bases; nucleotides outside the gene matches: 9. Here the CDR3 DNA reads TGTGCCACCAGTGAGGGTCGACTAGCGGGGAGGTATGAGCAGTTCTTC. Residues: CATSEGRLAGRYEQFF.

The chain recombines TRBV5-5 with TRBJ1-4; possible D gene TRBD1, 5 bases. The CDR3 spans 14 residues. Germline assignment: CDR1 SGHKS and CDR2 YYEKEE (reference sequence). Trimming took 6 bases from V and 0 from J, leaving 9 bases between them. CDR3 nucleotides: TGTGCCAGCATCCTAGGGGCAACTAATGAAAAACTGTTTTTT. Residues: CASILGATNEKLFF.

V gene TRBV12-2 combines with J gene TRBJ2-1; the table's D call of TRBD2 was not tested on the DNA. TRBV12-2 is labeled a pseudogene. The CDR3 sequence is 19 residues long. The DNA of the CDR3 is TGTGCAAGTCGCTCCTCGGGACTAGCGGCTACCGGTTCCTACAATGAGCAGTTCTTC. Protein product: CASRSSGLAATGSYNEQFF.

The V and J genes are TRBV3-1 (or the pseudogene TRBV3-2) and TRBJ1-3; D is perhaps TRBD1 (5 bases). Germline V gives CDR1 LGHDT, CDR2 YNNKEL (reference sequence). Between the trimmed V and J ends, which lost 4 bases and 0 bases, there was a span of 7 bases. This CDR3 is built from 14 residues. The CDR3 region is CASSPQGSGNTIYF. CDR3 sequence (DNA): TGTGCCAGCAGCCCCCAGGGCTCTGGAAACACCATATATTTT.

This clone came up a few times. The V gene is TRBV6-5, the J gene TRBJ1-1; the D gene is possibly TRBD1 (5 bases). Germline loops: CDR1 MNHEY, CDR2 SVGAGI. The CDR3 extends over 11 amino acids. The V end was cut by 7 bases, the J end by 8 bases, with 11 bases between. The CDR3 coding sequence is TGTGCCAGCAATCAGGGAATAGAAGCTTTCTTT. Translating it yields CASNQGIEAFF.

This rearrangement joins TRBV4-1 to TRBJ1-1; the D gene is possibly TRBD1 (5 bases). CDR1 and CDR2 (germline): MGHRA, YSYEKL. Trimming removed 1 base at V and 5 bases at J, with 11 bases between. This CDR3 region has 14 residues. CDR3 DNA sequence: TGCGCCAGCAGCCAAGCGCAGGGATATACTGAAGCTTTCTTT. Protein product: CASSQAQGYTEAFF.

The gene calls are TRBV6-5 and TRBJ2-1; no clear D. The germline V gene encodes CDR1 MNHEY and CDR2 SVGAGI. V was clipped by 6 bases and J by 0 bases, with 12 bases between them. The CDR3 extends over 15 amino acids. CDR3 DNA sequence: TGTGCCAGCAGCCATCGGGTCAACTCCTACAATGAGCAGTTCTTC. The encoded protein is CASSHRVNSYNEQFF.

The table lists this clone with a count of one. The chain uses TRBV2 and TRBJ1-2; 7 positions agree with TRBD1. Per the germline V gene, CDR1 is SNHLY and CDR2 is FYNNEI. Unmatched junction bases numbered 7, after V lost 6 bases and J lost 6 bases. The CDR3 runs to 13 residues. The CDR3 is CASRPNTGDGYTF. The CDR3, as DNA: TGTGCCAGCAGACCAAATACAGGGGATGGCTACACCTTC.

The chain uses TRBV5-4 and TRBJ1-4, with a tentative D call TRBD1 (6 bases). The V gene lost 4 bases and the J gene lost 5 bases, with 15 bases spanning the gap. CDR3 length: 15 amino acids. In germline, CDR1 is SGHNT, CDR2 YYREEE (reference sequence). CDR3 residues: CASSDARGQNEKLFF. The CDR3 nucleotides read TGTGCCAGCAGCGATGCCAGGGGACAAAATGAAAAACTGTTTTTT.

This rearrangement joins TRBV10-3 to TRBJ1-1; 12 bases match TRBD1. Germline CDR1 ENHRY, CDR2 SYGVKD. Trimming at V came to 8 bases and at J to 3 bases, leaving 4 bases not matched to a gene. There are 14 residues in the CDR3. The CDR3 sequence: CAIGTGGFDTEAFF. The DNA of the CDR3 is TGTGCCATCGGGACAGGGGGCTTCGACACTGAAGCTTTCTTT.

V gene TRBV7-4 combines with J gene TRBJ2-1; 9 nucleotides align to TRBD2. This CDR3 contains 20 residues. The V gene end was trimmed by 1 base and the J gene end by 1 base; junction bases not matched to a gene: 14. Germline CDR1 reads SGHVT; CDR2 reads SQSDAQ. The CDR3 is CASSLDRERLREGSYNEQFF. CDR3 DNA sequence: TGTGCCAGCAGCTTAGATCGTGAACGGTTGCGGGAGGGGTCCTACAATGAGCAGTTCTTC. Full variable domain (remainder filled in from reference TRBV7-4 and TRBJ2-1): GAGVSQSPRYKVAKRGRDVALRCDSISGHVTLYWYRQTLGQGSEVLTYSQSDAQRDKSGRPSGRFSAERPERSVSTLKIQRTEQGDSAVYLCASSLDRERLREGSYNEQFFGPGTRLTVL.

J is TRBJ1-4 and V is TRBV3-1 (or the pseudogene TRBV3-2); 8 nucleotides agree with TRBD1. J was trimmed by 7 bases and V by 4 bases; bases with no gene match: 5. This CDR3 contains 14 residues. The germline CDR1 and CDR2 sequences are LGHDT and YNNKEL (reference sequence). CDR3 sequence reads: CASSPTGAGEKLFF. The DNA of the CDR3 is TGTGCCAGCAGCCCGACAGGGGCGGGTGAAAAACTGTTTTTT.

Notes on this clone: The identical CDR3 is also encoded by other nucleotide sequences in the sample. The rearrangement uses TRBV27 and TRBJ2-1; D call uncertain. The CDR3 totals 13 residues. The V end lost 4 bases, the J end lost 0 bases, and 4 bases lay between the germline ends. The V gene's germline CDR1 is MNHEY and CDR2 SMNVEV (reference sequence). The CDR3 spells CASSSGSYNEQFF. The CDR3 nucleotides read TGTGCCAGCAGTTCAGGCTCCTACAATGAGCAGTTCTTC.

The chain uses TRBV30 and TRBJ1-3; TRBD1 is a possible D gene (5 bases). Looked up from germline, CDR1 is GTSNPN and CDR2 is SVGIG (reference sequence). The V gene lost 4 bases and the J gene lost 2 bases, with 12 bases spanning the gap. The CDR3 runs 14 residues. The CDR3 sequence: CAWTAGLPGNTIYF. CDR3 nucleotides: TGTGCCTGGACTGCGGGACTGCCTGGAAACACCATATATTTT.

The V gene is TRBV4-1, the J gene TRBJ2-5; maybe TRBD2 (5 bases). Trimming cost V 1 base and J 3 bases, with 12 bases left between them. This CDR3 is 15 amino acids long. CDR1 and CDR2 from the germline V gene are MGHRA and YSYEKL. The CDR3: CASSQVWLAEETQYF. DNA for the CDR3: TGCGCCAGCAGCCAAGTTTGGCTAGCAGAAGAGACCCAGTACTTC.